This T cell receptor (beta chain) was recorded in a study of blood T cell repertoires in COVID-19. Study background: The United States, Italy and Spain supplied acute and convalescent COVID-19 samples. From T cells, B-cell-depleted T cells, or PBMCs came the material, which was cDNA or gDNA.

Assay: immunoSEQ multiplex PCR; the TCRdb copy retains only in-frame clones and omits some. The table shows around 400,000 clones, with over 75% occurring only once. Trimming took 10 bases from V and 4 from J; bases not matched to a gene: 12. The germline V gene has CDR1 LNHDA and CDR2 SQIVND (reference sequence). The CDR3 runs to 16 residues. The TCR sequence derives from a woman aged 25 to 39 with COVID-19, enrolled during active disease. The genes are TRBV19 and TRBJ2-6, with 8 bases fitting TRBD1. Source material: peripheral blood. CDR3 bases: TGTGCCACCAGAACCGGGACAGGTCTGGGGGCCAACGTCCTGACTTTC. Translation: CATRTGTGLGANVLTF. The full variable domain, rest sourced from reference TRBV19 and TRBJ2-6, is DGGITQSPKYLFRKEGQNVTLSCEQNLNHDAMYWYRQDPGQGLRLIYYSQIVNDFQKGDIAEGYSVSREKKESFPLTVTSAQKNPTAFYLCATRTGTGLGANVLTFGAGSRLTVL.